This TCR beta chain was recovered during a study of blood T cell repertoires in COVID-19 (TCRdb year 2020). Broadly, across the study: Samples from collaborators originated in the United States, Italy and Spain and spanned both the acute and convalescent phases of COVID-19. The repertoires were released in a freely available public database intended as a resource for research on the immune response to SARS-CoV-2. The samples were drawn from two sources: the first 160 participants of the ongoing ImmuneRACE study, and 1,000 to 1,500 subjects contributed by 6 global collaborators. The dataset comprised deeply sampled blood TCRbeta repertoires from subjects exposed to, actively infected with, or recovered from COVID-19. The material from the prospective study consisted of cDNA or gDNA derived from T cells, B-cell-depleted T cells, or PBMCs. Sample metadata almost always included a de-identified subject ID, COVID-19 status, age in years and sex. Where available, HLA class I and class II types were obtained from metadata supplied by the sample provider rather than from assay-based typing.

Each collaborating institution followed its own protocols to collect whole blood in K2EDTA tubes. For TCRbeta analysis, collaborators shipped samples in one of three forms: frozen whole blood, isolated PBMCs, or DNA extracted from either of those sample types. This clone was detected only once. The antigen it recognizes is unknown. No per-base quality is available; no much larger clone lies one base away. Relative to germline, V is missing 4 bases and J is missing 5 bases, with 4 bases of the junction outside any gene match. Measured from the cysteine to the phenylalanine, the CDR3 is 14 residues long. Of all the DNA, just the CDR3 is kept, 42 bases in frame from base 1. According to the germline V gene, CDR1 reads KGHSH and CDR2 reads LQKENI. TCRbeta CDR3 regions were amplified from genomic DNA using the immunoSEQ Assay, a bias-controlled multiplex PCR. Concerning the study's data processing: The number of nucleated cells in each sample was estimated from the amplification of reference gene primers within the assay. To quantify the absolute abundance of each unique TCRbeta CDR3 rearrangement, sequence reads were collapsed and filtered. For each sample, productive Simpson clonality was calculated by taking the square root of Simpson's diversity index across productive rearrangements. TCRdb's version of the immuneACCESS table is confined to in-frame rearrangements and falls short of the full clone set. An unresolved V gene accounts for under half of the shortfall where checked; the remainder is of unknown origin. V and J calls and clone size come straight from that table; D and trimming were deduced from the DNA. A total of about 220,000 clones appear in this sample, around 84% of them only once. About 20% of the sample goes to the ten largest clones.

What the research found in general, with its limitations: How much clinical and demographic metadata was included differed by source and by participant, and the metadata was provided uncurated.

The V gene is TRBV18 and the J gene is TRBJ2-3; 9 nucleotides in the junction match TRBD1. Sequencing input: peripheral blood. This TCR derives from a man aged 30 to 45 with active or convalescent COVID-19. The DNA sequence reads TGTGCCAGCTCACGACAGGGGGAACGAGATACGCAGTATTTT. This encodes CASSRQGERDTQYF.